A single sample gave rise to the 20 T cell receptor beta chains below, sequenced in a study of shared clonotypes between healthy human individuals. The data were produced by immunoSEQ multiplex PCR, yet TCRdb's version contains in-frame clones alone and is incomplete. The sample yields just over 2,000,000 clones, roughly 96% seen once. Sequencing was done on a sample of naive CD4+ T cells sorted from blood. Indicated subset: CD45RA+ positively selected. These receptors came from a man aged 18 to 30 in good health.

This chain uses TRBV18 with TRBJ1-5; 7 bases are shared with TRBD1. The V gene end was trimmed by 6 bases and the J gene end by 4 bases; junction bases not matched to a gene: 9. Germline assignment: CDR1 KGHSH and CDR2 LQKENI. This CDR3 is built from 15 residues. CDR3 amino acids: CASSLTGYENQPQHF. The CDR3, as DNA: TGTGCCAGCTCTCTGACAGGGTATGAGAATCAGCCCCAGCATTTT.

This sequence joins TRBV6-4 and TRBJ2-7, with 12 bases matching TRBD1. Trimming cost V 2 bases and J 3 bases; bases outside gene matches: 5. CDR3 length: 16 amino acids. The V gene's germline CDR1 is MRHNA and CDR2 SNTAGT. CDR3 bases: TGTGCCAGCAGTGACCCGGGACAGGGGGCGCGCTACGAGCAGTACTTC. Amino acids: CASSDPGQGARYEQYF.

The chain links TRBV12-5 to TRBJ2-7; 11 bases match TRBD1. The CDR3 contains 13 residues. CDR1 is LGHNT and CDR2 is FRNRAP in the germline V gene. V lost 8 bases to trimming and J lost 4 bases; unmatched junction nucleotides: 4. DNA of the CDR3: TGTGCTAGTACGGGACAGGGGGAGTACGAGCAGTACTTC. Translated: CASTGQGEYEQYF.

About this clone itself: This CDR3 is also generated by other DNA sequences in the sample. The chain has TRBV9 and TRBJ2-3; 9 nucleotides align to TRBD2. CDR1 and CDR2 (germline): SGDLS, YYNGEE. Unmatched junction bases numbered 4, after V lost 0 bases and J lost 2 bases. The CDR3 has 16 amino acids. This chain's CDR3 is CASSVGASGVTDTQYF. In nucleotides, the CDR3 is TGTGCCAGCAGCGTAGGGGCTAGCGGGGTCACAGATACGCAGTATTTT.

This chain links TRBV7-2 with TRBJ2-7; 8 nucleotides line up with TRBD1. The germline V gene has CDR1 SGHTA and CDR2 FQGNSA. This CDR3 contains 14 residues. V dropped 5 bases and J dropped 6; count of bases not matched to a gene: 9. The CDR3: CASSQPTDRGEQYF. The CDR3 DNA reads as TGTGCCAGCAGCCAGCCAACAGACAGGGGCGAGCAGTACTTC.

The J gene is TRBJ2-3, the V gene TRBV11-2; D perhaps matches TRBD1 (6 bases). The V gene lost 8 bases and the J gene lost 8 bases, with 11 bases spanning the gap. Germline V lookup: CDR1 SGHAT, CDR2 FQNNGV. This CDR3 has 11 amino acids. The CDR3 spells CASRTDGTQYF. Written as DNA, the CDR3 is TGTGCCAGCCGGACAGACGGTACGCAGTATTTT.

CDR3 loop: CASVPGLMDTQYF. CDR3 nucleotides: TGTGCCAGCGTTCCGGGACTAATGGATACCCAGTACTTC. The V call is TRBV6-1, the J call TRBJ2-5; 7 bases match TRBD2. Germline V gene sequence: CDR1 MNHNS, CDR2 SASEGT. V lost 8 bases and J lost 8; bases outside the gene matches: 11. CDR3 length: 13 residues.

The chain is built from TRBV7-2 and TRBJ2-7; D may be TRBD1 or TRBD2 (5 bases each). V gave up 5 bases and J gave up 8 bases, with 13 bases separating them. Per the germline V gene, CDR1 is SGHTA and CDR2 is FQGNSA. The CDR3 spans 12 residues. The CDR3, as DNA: TGTGCCAGCAGCCCGGGACGGATGCAGCAGTACTTC. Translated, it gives CASSPGRMQQYF.

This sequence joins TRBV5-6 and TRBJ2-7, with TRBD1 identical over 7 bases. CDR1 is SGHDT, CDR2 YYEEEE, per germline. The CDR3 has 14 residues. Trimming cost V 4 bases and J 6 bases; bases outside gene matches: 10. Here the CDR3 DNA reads TGTGCCAGCAGCCGGAGACAGGGCAGGGGCGAGCAGTACTTC. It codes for CASSRRQGRGEQYF.

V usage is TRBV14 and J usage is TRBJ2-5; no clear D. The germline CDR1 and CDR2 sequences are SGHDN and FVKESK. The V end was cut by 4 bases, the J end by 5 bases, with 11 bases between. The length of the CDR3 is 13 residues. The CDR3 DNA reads TGTGCCAGCAGCCCCCGGGCTCTGGAGACCCAGTACTTC. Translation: CASSPRALETQYF.

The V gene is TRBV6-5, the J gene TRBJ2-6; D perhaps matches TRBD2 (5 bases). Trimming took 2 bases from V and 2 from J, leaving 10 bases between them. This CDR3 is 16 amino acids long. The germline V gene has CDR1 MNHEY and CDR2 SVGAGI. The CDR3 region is CASSYATNPGANVLTF. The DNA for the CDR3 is TGTGCCAGCAGTTACGCGACTAACCCTGGGGCCAACGTCCTGACTTTC.

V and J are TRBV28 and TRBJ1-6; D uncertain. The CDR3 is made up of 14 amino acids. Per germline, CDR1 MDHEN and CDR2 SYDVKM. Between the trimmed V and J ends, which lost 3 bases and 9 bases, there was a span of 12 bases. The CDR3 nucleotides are TGTGCCAGCAGTTTTGTAGGTATCTTTTCACCCCTCCACTTT. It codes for CASSFVGIFSPLHF.

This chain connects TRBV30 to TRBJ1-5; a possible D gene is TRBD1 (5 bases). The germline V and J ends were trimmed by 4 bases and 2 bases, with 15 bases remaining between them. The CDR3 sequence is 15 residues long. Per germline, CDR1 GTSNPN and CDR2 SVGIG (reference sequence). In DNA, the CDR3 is TGTGCCTGGAAGGGGACCGCGAAGGGCAATCAGCCCCAGCATTTT. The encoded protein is CAWKGTAKGNQPQHF.

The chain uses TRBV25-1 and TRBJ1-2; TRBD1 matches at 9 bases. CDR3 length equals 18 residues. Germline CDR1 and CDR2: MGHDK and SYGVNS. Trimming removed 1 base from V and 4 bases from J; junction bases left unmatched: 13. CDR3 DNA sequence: TGTGCCAGCAGTGAATTCGGGACAGGGAATGGCTTTATCTATGGCTACACCTTC. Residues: CASSEFGTGNGFIYGYTF.

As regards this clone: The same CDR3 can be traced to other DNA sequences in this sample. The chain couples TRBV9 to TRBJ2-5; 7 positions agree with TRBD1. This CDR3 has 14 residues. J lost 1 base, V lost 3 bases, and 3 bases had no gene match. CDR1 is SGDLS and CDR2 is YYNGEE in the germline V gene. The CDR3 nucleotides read TGTGCCAGCAGCGCTGGGACAGCCCAAGAGACCCAGTACTTC. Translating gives CASSAGTAQETQYF.

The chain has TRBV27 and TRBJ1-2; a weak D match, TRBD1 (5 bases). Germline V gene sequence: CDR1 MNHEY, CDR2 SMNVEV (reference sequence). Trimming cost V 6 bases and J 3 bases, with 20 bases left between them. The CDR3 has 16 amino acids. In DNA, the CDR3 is TGTGCCAGCAGACCGGGACGACTCATTGTGGACTATGGCTACACCTTC. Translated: CASRPGRLIVDYGYTF.

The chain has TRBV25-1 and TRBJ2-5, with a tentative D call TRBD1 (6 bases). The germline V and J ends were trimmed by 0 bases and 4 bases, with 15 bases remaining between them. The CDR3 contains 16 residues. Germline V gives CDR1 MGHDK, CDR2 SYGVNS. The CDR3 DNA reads TGTGCCAGCAGTGAATATAGGGGGACGGATGGAGAGACCCAGTACTTC. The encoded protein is CASSEYRGTDGETQYF.

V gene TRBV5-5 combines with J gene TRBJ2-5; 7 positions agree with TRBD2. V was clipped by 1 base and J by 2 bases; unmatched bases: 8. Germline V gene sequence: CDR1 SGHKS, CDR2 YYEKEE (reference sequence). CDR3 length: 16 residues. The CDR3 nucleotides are TGTGCCAGCAGCTTGCACTCTAGCGGTTCACAAGAGACCCAGTACTTC. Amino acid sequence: CASSLHSSGSQETQYF.

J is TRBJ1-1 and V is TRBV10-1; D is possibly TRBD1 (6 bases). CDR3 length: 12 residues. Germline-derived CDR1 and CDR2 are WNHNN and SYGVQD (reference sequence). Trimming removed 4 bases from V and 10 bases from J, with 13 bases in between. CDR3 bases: TGCGCCAGCAGTGGCCTCGGGACAAGAGCTTTCTTT. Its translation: CASSGLGTRAFF.

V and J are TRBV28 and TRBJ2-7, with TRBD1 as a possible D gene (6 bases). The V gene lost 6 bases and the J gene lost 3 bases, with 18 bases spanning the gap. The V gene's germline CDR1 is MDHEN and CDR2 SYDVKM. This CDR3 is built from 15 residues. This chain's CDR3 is CASSLVSGTHYEQYF. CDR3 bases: TGTGCCAGCAGCTTGGTGTCCGGGACACACTACGAGCAGTACTTC.